This T cell receptor beta chain stems from a study of beta chain features in type 1 diabetes (dated by TCRdb to 2016 to 2019). Context from the whole study: Mean age, gender distribution, total cell number and subset yield did not differ between patients and healthy donors. A total of roughly 99,000,000 sorted cells were examined across all samples, and the number of cells per subset was strongly correlated with RNA yield. In the study, TCRB repertoires of sorted circulating CD4+ T cell subsets from recently diagnosed type 1 diabetes patients were compared with those of matched healthy donors. Whereas all 28 donors provided naive and central memory subsets, regulatory and stem cell-like memory subsets were isolated from just 8 patients and roughly 8 healthy donors. Beyond this particular receptor, the publication reports: Shorter templates might be favored by PCR, yet because patient and control samples were amplified and corrected together, any such skew would affect both groups equally. Because small numbers of individuals were included in the HLA sub-analyses, any influence of HLA type on TCRB rearrangement was left unresolved. Type 1 diabetes patients showed a moderate but significant shortening of TCRB CDR3 length in all four CD4+ subsets. Sequencing cDNA rather than genomic DNA could over-represent highly expressing activated cells, although activation and CD3 levels did not differ between groups. Naive, central memory and regulatory TCRB repertoires appeared more similar among patients than among healthy donors. At VDJ recombination sites, type 1 diabetes patients had fewer insertions and more deleted nucleotides, which implies abnormalities in thymic rearrangement.

The entire isolated RNA was reverse transcribed using the High Capacity cDNA Reverse Transcription Kit, and thus expressed TCRB transcripts were sequenced. Deep immunoSEQ sequencing was performed on naive, central memory and regulatory T cell samples, with an average of around 3.5 million total reads per sample. Sorted cells were lysed in RLT buffer and RNA was extracted with DNase-treated RNeasy Micro or Mini kits, depending on cell number. To prevent cross-contamination, each cell subset was processed individually, whereas patient and healthy donor samples were processed jointly. The immunoSEQ multiplex PCR was used to amplify TCRB sequences from cDNA, yielding 87-bp fragments that span the CDR3 region. The amplicons were sequenced using the Illumina HiSeq platform. The source study handled its data this way. Synthetic template baselines were used to correct PCR bias computationally, reads within Hamming distance 2 were collapsed, and singletons that could not be merged were discarded. Reads were aligned against IMGT to assign V, D and J genes, CDR3 length and insertions or deletions at six rearrangement sites. Within each subset, clonotype counts were normalized to the number of sorted cells before true diversity and Gini coefficients were calculated with the tcR R package. Repertoire sharing was quantified using the overlap coefficient calculated on TCRB nucleotide sequences. Out-of-frame TCRB sequences from naive cells were analyzed as a proxy for the pre-selection repertoire. TCRdb stores this immuneACCESS table with in-frame sequences only. Part of the clones is absent; in the studies checked, under half of the shortfall reflects unresolved V genes, and no reason is known for the rest. Clone size and the V and J calls come from that table; the DNA yielded D and trimming. Recorded for this sample are roughly 290,000 clones; 15% of them occurred a single time. Approximately 0.015% of the sample is in the top ten clones.

Of note for this clone: This clone's antigen is unknown. The input lacks base qualities; no much larger clone sits a single base away.

The CDR3 runs 19 residues from the cysteine to the phenylalanine. The only DNA kept is the CDR3, 57 bases in frame from the first base. From the germline V gene (reference sequence), CDR1 is SEHNR and CDR2 is FQNEAQ. The junction shows trimming of 1 base on V and 0 bases on J, and the gene matches do not reach 10 bases of it. Each donor gave one peripheral blood draw, approximately 120 mL on average, collected into heparinised tubes. Using a panel that included CD45RO, CCR7, CD25, CD127, CD95 and CD27, naive, central memory, regulatory and stem cell-like memory CD4+ T cells were sorted on a BD FACSAria II. Purity was above 98% for every sorted population. PBMCs were separated immediately by Lymphoprep density gradient centrifugation and were stained directly, without being cultured. So that batch effects would be minimized, each experiment stained and sorted samples in pairs, pairing one healthy donor with one patient.

The sample taken for sequencing was naive CD4+ T cells from blood. The cell subset or site tag for this specimen amounts to: true naive CD4+ T cells. The sequence joins TRBV7-9 to TRBJ2-1, and 9 junctional nucleotides match TRBD2. This receptor was taken from a man between 18 and 35 years old with type 1 diabetes. Read as DNA, the sequence is TGTGCCAGCAGCTTAGTTTCCGGTAGCGGGGGACTCTCCTACAATGAGCAGTTCTTC. Its translation is CASSLVSGSGGLSYNEQFF.